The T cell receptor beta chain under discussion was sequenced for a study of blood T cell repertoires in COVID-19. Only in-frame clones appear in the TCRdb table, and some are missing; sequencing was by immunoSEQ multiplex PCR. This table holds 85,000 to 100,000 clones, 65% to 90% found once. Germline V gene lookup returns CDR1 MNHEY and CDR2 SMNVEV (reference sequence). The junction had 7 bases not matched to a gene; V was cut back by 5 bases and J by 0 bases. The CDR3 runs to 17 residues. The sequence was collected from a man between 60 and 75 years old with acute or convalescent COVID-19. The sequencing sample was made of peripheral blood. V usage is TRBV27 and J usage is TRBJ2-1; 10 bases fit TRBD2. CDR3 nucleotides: TGTGCCAGCAGTAAACGGACTAGCGGAAGCTCCTACAATGAGCAGTTCTTC. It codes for CASSKRTSGSSYNEQFF.